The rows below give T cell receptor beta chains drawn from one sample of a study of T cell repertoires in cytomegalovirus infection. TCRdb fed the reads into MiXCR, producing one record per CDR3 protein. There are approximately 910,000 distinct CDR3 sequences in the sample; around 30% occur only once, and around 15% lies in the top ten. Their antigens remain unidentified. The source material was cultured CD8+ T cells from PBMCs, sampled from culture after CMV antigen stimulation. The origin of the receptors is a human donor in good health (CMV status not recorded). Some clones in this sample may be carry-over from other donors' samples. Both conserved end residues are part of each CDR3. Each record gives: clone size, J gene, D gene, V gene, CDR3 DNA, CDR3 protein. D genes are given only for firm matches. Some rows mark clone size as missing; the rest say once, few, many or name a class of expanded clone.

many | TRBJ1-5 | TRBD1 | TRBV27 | TGTGCCAGCAGCTCGGGACAGTATAGCAATCAGCCCCAGCATTTT | CASSSGQYSNQPQHF
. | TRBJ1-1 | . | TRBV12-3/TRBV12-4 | TGTGCCAGCAGCCCCCGAGAGGGAAACGCTGAAGCTTTCTTT | CASSPREGNAEAFF
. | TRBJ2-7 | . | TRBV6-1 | TGTGCCAGCAGTGAATTGGCCGGTAGAGCCTACGAGCAGTACTTC | CASSELAGRAYEQYF
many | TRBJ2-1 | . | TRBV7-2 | TGTGCCAGCAGCTTAGACTGGAATGAGCAGTTCTTC | CASSLDWNEQFF
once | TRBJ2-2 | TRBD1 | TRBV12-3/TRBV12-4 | TGTGCCAGCAGTCCGTGGGACAGCTCGAACACCGGGGAGCTGTTTTTT | CASSPWDSSNTGELFF
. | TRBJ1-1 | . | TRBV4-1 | TGCGCCAGCACCACAGGGTCACGTTTCGCTGAAGCTTTCTTT | CASTTGSRFAEAFF
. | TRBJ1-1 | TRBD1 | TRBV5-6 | TGTGCCAGCAGCCCCGGGACAGGAGGGACTTTCTTT | CASSPGTGGTFF
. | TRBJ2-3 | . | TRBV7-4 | TGTGCCAGCAGCTTAGTCGACAGAATTTCTAGCACAGATACGCAGTATTTT | CASSLVDRISSTDTQYF
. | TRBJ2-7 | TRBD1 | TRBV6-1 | TGTGCCAGCAGTGAAGCGCCTGGACAGGGGTGGGAGCAGTACTTC | CASSEAPGQGWEQYF
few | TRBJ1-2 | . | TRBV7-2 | TGTGCCAGCAGCTTAGAACCGGGGGCAGGTGGCTACACCTTC | CASSLEPGAGGYTF
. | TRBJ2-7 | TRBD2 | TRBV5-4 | TGTGCCAGCAGCTTGGATTTAGCGGGGGGCCCAGGGGACGAGCAGTACTTC | CASSLDLAGGPGDEQYF
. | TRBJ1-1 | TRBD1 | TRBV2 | TGTGCCAGCAGTGAGCTCTACAGGGGGCAAGGAAACACTGAAGCTTTCTTT | CASSELYRGQGNTEAFF
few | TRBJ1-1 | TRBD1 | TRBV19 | TGTGCCAGTAGTGCGCCGGGACAGGGGATAACTGAAGCTTTCTTT | CASSAPGQGITEAFF
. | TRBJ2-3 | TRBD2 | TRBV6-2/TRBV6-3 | TGTGCCAGCAGTTACAAGCGGGAAGCGGGGGGAAGAGTGGATCCGCAGTATTTT | CASSYKREAGGRVDPQYF
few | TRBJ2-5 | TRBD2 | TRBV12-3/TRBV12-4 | TGTGCCAGCAGTTTTGGCCTAGCGGGGGGGCAGGAGACCCAGTACTTC | CASSFGLAGGQETQYF
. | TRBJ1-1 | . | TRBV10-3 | TGTGCCATCACTGGTCAGACGAACACTGAAGCTTTCTTT | CAITGQTNTEAFF
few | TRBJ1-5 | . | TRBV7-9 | TGTGCCAGCAGGGGGTCTCCAAATCAGCCCCAGCATTTT | CASRGSPNQPQHF
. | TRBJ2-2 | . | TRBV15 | TGTGCCACCAGCAGAGAGAAGACAGGAACAGGGACCGGGGAGCTGTTTTTT | CATSREKTGTGTGELFF
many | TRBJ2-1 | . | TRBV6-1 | TGTGCCAGCAGGAATGACTCGTCCCACTACGACTTC | CASRNDSSHYDF
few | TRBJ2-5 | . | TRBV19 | TGTGCCAGTAGTATTGGCAGGTCCTATGTCCAAGAGACCCAGTACTTC | CASSIGRSYVQETQYF
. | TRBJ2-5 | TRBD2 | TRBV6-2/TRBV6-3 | TGTGCCAGCAGTTATTCCCCAGCGGGGTATGGGGAGACCCAGTACTTC | CASSYSPAGYGETQYF
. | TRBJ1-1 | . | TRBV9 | TGTGCCAGCAGCGTTCTAGACAGGACCCCTGAAGCTTTCTTT | CASSVLDRTPEAFF
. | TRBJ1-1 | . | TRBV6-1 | TGTGCCAGCAGTGAATCGGGGGTTACTGAAGCTTTCTTT | CASSESGVTEAFF
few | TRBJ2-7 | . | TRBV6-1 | TGTGCCAGCAGTGAAGCCAAGGGGCTCTTCCCCTACGAGCAGTACTTC | CASSEAKGLFPYEQYF
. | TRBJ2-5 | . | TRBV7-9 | TGTGCCAGCAGCCACGTCAATGGAATTCAAGAGACCCAGTACTTC | CASSHVNGIQETQYF
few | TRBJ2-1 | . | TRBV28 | TGTGCCAGCAGGATCAGGGTTCCCTACAATGAGCAGTTCTTC | CASRIRVPYNEQFF
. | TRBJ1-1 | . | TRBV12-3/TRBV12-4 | TGTGCCACCTCTGTATGGGGAAACACTGAAGCTTTCTTT | CATSVWGNTEAFF
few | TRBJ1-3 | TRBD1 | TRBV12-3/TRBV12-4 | TGTGCCAGCAGACGGAGGGGGCCCGGAAACACCATATATTTT | CASRRRGPGNTIYF
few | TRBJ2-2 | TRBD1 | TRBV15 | TGTGCCACCAAAAATCAGCGGGACAGGGGCACCGGGGAGCTGTTTTTT | CATKNQRDRGTGELFF
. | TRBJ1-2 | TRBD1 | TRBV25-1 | TGTGCCAGCAGTGCTCGGGACAGCAACTATGGCTACACCTTC | CASSARDSNYGYTF
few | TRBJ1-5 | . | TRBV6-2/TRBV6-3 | TGTGCCAGCAGCCCAGGTGGGTCTGATCAGCCCCAGCATTTT | CASSPGGSDQPQHF
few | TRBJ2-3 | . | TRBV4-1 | TGCGCCAGCAGCCGGGGACCGCGAGTGGACACAGATACGCAGTATTTT | CASSRGPRVDTDTQYF
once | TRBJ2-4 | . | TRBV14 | TGTGCCAGCAGCGGTAGCGGCCCTCTAGCCAAAAACATTCAGTACTTC | CASSGSGPLAKNIQYF
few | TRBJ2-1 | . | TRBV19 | TGTGCCAGTAGTATAGGGGTTTTCATAGGGAATGAGCAGTTCTTC | CASSIGVFIGNEQFF
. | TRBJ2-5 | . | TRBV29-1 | TGCAGCGTTGAATTAATAGGGTTGGGAGAGACCCAGTACTTC | CSVELIGLGETQYF
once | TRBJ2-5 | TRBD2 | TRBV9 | TGTGCCAGCAGCGTAGACCCTAGCGGAGAGACCCAGTACTTC | CASSVDPSGETQYF
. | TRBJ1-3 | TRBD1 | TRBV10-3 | TGTGCCATCAGGGTGACAGGGAGCAACTCTGGAAACACCATATATTTT | CAIRVTGSNSGNTIYF
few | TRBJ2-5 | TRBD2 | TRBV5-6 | TGTGCCAGCAGCCCGAGAGCCGGGGGGTTGGAGACCCAGTACTTC | CASSPRAGGLETQYF
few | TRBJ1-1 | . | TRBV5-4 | TGTGCCAGCAGCCCCCAGGACAGTCTTGTTAACACTGAAGCTTTCTTT | CASSPQDSLVNTEAFF
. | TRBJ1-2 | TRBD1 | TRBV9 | TGTGCCAGCAGCGAAACAGGGGGCCGGTTTGGCTACACCTTC | CASSETGGRFGYTF
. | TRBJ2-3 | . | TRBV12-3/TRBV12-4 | TGTGCCAGCAGTTCCCGGGAGGGGGCCGTCTCGCGCACAGATACGCAGTATTTT | CASSSREGAVSRTDTQYF
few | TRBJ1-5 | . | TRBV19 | TGTGCCAGTAGCAGGACTGGGCGGCCCAATCAGCCCCAGCATTTT | CASSRTGRPNQPQHF
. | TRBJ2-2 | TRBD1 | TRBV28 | TGTGCCAGCAGTCATCCGGGACAGGGGGTCACCGGGGAGCTGTTTTTT | CASSHPGQGVTGELFF